The next 25 T cell receptor beta chains were all read from a single sample in a study of cytomegalovirus exposure and HLA in healthy donors. Primers for the PCR totalled 60 Vbeta and 13 Jbeta. Produced via immunoSEQ multiplex PCR; TCRdb's table is partial and in-frame only. This table holds 150,000 to 200,000 clones, 65% to 80% found once. The sequencing sample was made of PBMCs. Receptors originate from a woman aged 40 to 50 in good health and CMV-seronegative.

This rearrangement joins TRBV5-1 to TRBJ2-7, with unresolved D. The CDR3 extends over 14 amino acids. Germline V lookup: CDR1 SGHRS, CDR2 YFSETQ. V dropped 2 bases and J dropped 0 bases, with 9 bases sitting between them. The CDR3 spells CASSLDNFSYEQYF. In DNA, the CDR3 is TGCGCCAGCAGCTTAGACAATTTCTCCTACGAGCAGTACTTC.

This clone has only a few counts. This sequence joins TRBV19 and TRBJ1-2; 8 bases fit TRBD1. The CDR3 runs to 14 residues. V shed 4 bases and J 3 bases; nucleotides not matched to a gene: 4. Germline CDR1 reads LNHDA; CDR2 reads SQIVND (reference sequence). The CDR3 loop is CASSTRDRYYGYTF. CDR3 bases: TGTGCCAGTAGTACCCGGGACAGGTACTATGGCTACACCTTC.

The rearrangement links TRBV6-4 to TRBJ2-1, with a weak D call TRBD2 (6 bases). Between the trimmed V and J ends, which lost 2 bases and 15 bases, there was a span of 20 bases. Germline values: CDR1 MRHNA, CDR2 SNTAGT. The CDR3 is 14 amino acids. CDR3 protein: CASSDNLLAAPRFF. In DNA, the CDR3 is TGTGCCAGCAGTGACAACCTACTAGCTGCCCCGAGGTTCTTC.

The rearrangement links TRBV19 to TRBJ2-2; 7 nucleotides align to TRBD1. CDR3 length: 15 residues. V trimming: 6 bases; J trimming: 4 bases; junction bases outside the gene matches: 8. Germline V gene data show CDR1 as LNHDA and CDR2 as SQIVND (reference sequence). The CDR3 is CASRRQGARTGELFF. CDR3 DNA sequence: TGTGCCAGTAGGAGACAGGGTGCTCGCACCGGGGAGCTGTTTTTT.

This chain uses TRBV11-1 with TRBJ2-6; D ambiguous. V dropped 1 base and J dropped 1 base, with 14 bases sitting between them. In germline, CDR1 is SGHAT, CDR2 FQDESV (reference sequence). This CDR3 has 18 amino acids. CDR3 sequence: CASSLEGEALSGANVLTF. In nucleotides, the CDR3 is TGTGCCAGCAGCTTAGAAGGAGAAGCGCTTTCTGGGGCCAACGTCCTGACTTTC.

The chain uses TRBV7-3 and TRBJ2-2; 11 nucleotides line up with TRBD2. This CDR3 spans 15 amino acids. Trimming took 6 bases from V and 3 from J; bases not matched to a gene: 3. CDR1 SGHTA and CDR2 FQGTGA come from the germline V gene. The CDR3 is CASSLAGGDTGELFF. DNA of the CDR3: TGTGCCAGCAGTCTAGCGGGAGGTGACACCGGGGAGCTGTTTTTT.

This clone showed up just once. The chain employs TRBV2 and TRBJ2-3, with TRBD2 matching 9 bases. Germline trimming cut 7 bases from V and 1 base from J; bases unmatched to any gene: 3. The CDR3 is 14 residues long. The germline V gene has CDR1 SNHLY and CDR2 FYNNEI. The CDR3: CASTRTSGTDTQYF. CDR3 sequence (DNA): TGTGCCAGCACTAGGACTAGCGGCACAGATACGCAGTATTTT.

J is TRBJ2-7 and V is TRBV7-3; D perhaps matches TRBD1 (5 bases). The CDR3 has 13 residues. Trimming left V 5 bases short and J 0 bases short, with 8 bases between. CDR1 is SGHTA and CDR2 is FQGTGA in the germline V gene. CDR3 residues: CASSLDSSYEQYF. The CDR3 DNA is TGTGCCAGCAGCCTCGACAGCTCCTACGAGCAGTACTTC.

The rearrangement uses TRBV7-9 and TRBJ1-1, with 7 bases aligning to TRBD1. With V trimmed by 5 bases and J by 1 base, 7 bases remained unmatched. This CDR3 has 15 amino acids. CDR1 and CDR2 (germline): SEHNR, FQNEAQ (reference sequence). In DNA, the CDR3 is TGTGCCAGCAGCCCAACGACAGGGCAGAACACTGAAGCTTTCTTT. It codes for CASSPTTGQNTEAFF.

The chain recombines TRBV5-1 with TRBJ1-1; no definite D call. Germline loops: CDR1 SGHRS, CDR2 YFSETQ. V was trimmed by 1 base and J by 2 bases, leaving 9 bases between them. The CDR3 extends over 14 amino acids. The CDR3, as DNA: TGCGCCAGCAGCTTGACGGGTTCAAACACTGAAGCTTTCTTT. Translated, it gives CASSLTGSNTEAFF. The full variable domain, with the rest looked up from reference TRBV5-1 and TRBJ1-1, is KAGVTQTPRYLIKTRGQQVTLSCSPISGHRSVSWYQQTPGQGLQFLFEYFSETQRNKGNFPGRFSGRQFSNSRSEMNVSTLELGDSALYLCASSLTGSNTEAFFGQGTRLTVV.

The gene calls are TRBV7-2 and TRBJ1-1, with D unclear. The CDR3 has 14 amino acids. Trimming shortened V by 4 bases and J by 4 bases, and 13 bases separated the two germline ends. In germline, CDR1 is SGHTA, CDR2 FQGNSA. The CDR3 sequence: CASSYKRRGTEAFF. CDR3 DNA: TGTGCCAGCAGCTACAAGAGGAGAGGCACTGAAGCTTTCTTT.

Relative to its sample, this clone is medium-sized. The chain combines TRBV25-1 with TRBJ1-4; no clear D. CDR3 length equals 15 residues. V was trimmed by 4 bases and J by 6 bases, leaving 15 bases between them. The germline V gene has CDR1 MGHDK and CDR2 SYGVNS. CDR3 loop: CASSGVGSGDEKLFF. In DNA, the CDR3 is TGTGCCAGCAGTGGAGTTGGTTCTGGTGATGAAAAACTGTTTTTT. The full variable domain, in which reference TRBV25-1 and TRBJ1-4 provide the parts outside the CDR3, is EADIYQTPRYLVIGTGKKITLECSQTMGHDKMYWYQQDPGMELHLIHYSYGVNSTEKGDLSSESTVSRIRTEHFPLTLESARPSHTSQYLCASSGVGSGDEKLFFGSGTQLSVL.

This chain connects TRBV30 to TRBJ1-1; possibly TRBD1 for D (5 bases). CDR3 length: 13 residues. Trimming took off 2 bases at V and 1 base at J, with 8 bases between the two ends. In germline, CDR1 is GTSNPN, CDR2 SVGIG (reference sequence). The CDR3 is CAWSSRGNTEAFF. In DNA, the CDR3 is TGTGCCTGGAGTAGTAGGGGGAACACTGAAGCTTTCTTT.

The sample holds a few counts of this clone. This chain uses TRBV5-4 with TRBJ2-3, with D possibly TRBD1 on 7 matching bases. Germline V gene sequence: CDR1 SGHNT, CDR2 YYREEE (reference sequence). V lost 3 bases, J lost 6 bases, and 20 bases lay in between. The CDR3 consists of 16 residues. The CDR3 sequence: CASSSAGGLGGDTQYF. In DNA, the CDR3 is TGTGCCAGCAGCTCCGCAGGGGGACTTGGTGGGGATACGCAGTATTTT.

This chain links TRBV19 with TRBJ1-4; 9 positions match TRBD1. Germline lookup yields CDR1 LNHDA and CDR2 SQIVND (reference sequence). V lost 5 bases to trimming and J lost 7 bases; unmatched junction nucleotides: 17. This CDR3 has 18 residues. CDR3 bases: TGTGCCAGTAGTGCGCTCGAGACAGGGGGGAGTTTTGGTGAAAAACTGTTTTTT. The encoded protein is CASSALETGGSFGEKLFF.

This clone was counted a single time. The chain uses TRBV9 and TRBJ2-5; TRBD1 matches at 10 bases. CDR1 is SGDLS, CDR2 YYNGEE, per germline. This CDR3 spans 16 amino acids. V was pared by 3 bases and J by 2 bases, with 7 bases of the junction left unmatched. The CDR3 here is CASSARQGAGQETQYF. The DNA for the CDR3 is TGTGCCAGCAGCGCTCGACAGGGGGCAGGTCAAGAGACCCAGTACTTC.

The gene calls are TRBV12-5 and TRBJ1-4; no definite D call. This CDR3 has 12 amino acids. V was shortened by 5 bases and J by 12 bases, with 13 bases between the two germline ends. Germline assignment: CDR1 LGHNT and CDR2 FRNRAP. The DNA for the CDR3 is TGTGCTAGTGGTACACTCGGCGGGGAACTGTTTTTT. It codes for CASGTLGGELFF.

This clone is a singleton in its sample. CDR3 in DNA: TGTGCCAGCAGCCCTCCCGAAGCGGGATACAATGAGCAGTTCTTC. Residues: CASSPPEAGYNEQFF. The V gene is TRBV9, the J gene TRBJ2-1; 7 bases are a match to TRBD2. Germline lookup yields CDR1 SGDLS and CDR2 YYNGEE. J gave up 4 bases and V 4 bases, and 8 bases lay outside the gene matches. The CDR3 is 15 amino acids.

Only one count was recorded for this clone. V usage is TRBV10-3 and J usage is TRBJ2-1; 11 bases are shared with TRBD2. V lost 3 bases to trimming and J lost 4 bases; unmatched junction nucleotides: 5. Germline CDR1 reads ENHRY; CDR2 reads SYGVKD. CDR3 length: 16 residues. CDR3 in DNA: TGTGCCATCAGTGATCACGGGACTAGCGGATACAATGAGCAGTTCTTC. Translating gives CAISDHGTSGYNEQFF.

V and J are TRBV7-8 and TRBJ2-7, with no clear D. CDR3 length: 15 amino acids. V dropped 5 bases and J dropped 2 bases, with 16 bases sitting between them. Germline CDR1 SGHVS, CDR2 FQNEAQ. Written as DNA, the CDR3 is TGTGCCAGCAGCCCCTTGGCGGCTTCCGCCTACGAGCAGTACGTC. This gives the protein CASSPLAASAYEQYV.

The genes are TRBV6-1 and TRBJ2-1; 7 nucleotides match TRBD1. The CDR3 is made up of 13 amino acids. Trimming removed 11 bases from V and 8 bases from J; junction bases left unmatched: 12. CDR1 is MNHNS, CDR2 SASEGT, per germline. This chain's CDR3 is CAGSTGIIDEQFF. DNA of the CDR3: TGTGCCGGTTCGACAGGGATCATCGATGAGCAGTTCTTC.

CDR3 residues: CASSSLATSGRQNTGELFF. In DNA, the CDR3 is TGTGCCAGCAGCTCACTCGCGACTAGCGGGAGGCAGAACACCGGGGAGCTGTTTTTT. The chain couples TRBV9 to TRBJ2-2; TRBD2 agrees at 13 bases. Germline assignment: CDR1 SGDLS and CDR2 YYNGEE. With 4 bases clipped from V and 1 base from J, the junction kept 10 bases outside the gene matches. The CDR3 runs 19 residues.

This sequence joins TRBV7-2 and TRBJ1-1, with D possibly matching TRBD1 (6 bases). The CDR3 length is 14 residues. Germline lookup yields CDR1 SGHTA and CDR2 FQGNSA. V was trimmed by 5 bases and J by 4 bases, leaving 14 bases between them. CDR3 sequence: CASSLGGRGTEAFF. In DNA, the CDR3 is TGTGCCAGCAGCCTGGGTGGCAGGGGCACTGAAGCTTTCTTT.

The CDR3 DNA reads as TGCGCCAGCAGCACCGGACAGGGCGATGGCTACACCTTC. It is translated as CASSTGQGDGYTF. This chain uses TRBV5-1 with TRBJ1-2; TRBD1 agrees at 8 bases. V trimming: 4 bases; J trimming: 6 bases; junction bases outside the gene matches: 5. Germline lookup yields CDR1 SGHRS and CDR2 YFSETQ. This CDR3 spans 13 amino acids.

V usage is TRBV7-6 and J usage is TRBJ2-5, with TRBD2 matching 13 bases. The germline V gene has CDR1 SGHVS and CDR2 FNYEAQ. Unmatched junction bases numbered 6, after V lost 4 bases and J lost 4 bases. The length of the CDR3 is 16 residues. This CDR3 reads CASSSLGLAGRETQYF. In DNA, the CDR3 is TGTGCCAGCAGCTCATTGGGACTAGCGGGGAGAGAGACCCAGTACTTC.